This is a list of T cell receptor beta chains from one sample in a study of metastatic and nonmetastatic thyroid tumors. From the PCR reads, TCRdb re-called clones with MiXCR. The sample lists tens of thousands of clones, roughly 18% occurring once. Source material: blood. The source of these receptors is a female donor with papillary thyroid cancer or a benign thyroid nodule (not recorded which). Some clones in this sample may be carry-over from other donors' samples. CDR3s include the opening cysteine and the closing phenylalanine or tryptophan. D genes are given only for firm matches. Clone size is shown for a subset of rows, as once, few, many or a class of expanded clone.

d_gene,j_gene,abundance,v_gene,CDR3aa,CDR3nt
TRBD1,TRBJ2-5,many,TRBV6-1,CASSFGTGGETQYF,TGTGCCAGCAGTTTCGGGACAGGAGGAGAGACCCAGTACTTC
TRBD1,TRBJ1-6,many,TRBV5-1,CASRATGTGIYNSPLHF,TGCGCCAGCAGGGCAACCGGGACAGGAATTTATAATTCACCCCTCCACTTT
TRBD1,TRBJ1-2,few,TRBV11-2,CASSDRGIDGYTF,TGTGCCAGCAGCGACAGGGGGATAGATGGCTACACCTTC
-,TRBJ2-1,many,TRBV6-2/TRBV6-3,CASTQGGEEFF,TGTGCCAGCACTCAAGGCGGGGAGGAGTTCTTC
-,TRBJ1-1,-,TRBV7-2,CASSPRTAQEAFF,TGTGCCAGCAGCCCCCGGACAGCTCAGGAAGCTTTCTTT
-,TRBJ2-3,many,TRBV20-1,CSARYGTDTQYF,TGCAGTGCTAGGTACGGTACAGATACGCAGTATTTT
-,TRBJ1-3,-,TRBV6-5,CASSYKVGNTIYF,TGTGCCAGCAGTTACAAAGTCGGCAACACCATATATTTT
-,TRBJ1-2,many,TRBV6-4,CASSDFRGYGYTF,TGTGCCAGCAGTGACTTCAGGGGTTATGGCTACACCTTC
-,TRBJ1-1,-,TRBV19,CASSTGQWAEAFF,TGTGCCAGTAGTACCGGACAGTGGGCTGAAGCTTTCTTT
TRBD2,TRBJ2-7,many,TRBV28,CASILAGAYEQYF,TGTGCCAGCATCCTAGCGGGGGCCTACGAGCAGTACTTC
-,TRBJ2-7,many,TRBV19,CASSIRDNYEQYF,TGTGCCAGTAGTATCCGGGACAACTACGAGCAGTACTTC
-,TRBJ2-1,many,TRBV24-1,CATAAAITFEQFF,TGTGCCACCGCGGCTGCGATCACCTTCGAGCAGTTCTTC
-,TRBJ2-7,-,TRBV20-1,CSARPESYEQYF,TGCAGTGCTAGGCCGGAGTCTTACGAGCAGTACTTC
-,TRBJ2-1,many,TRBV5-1,CASTSLSYNEQFF,TGCGCCAGCACCTCTCTCTCCTACAATGAGCAGTTCTTC
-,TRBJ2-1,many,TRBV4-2,CASSQEGPAVEQFF,TGTGCCAGCAGCCAAGAGGGCCCCGCAGTTGAGCAGTTCTTC
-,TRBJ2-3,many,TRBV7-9,CASCARSTDTQYF,TGTGCCAGCTGCGCACGGAGCACAGATACGCAGTATTTT
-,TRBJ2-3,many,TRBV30,CAWGPSTDTQYF,TGTGCCTGGGGACCGAGCACAGATACGCAGTATTTT
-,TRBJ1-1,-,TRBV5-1,CASSGREGTEAFF,TGCGCCAGCAGCGGACGAGAAGGCACTGAAGCTTTCTTT
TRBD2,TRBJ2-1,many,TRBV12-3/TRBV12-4,CASRPAMTSGSYNEQFF,TGTGCCAGCAGGCCAGCAATGACTAGCGGATCCTACAATGAGCAGTTCTTC
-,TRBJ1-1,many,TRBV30,CAWNKVGNTEAFF,TGTGCCTGGAATAAGGTCGGGAACACTGAAGCTTTCTTT
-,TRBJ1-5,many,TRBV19,CASSPSGSQPQHF,TGTGCCAGTAGCCCGTCGGGTAGTCAGCCCCAGCATTTT
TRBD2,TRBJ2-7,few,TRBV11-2,CASSPIAGGGEQYF,TGTGCCAGCAGCCCGATAGCGGGAGGGGGCGAGCAGTACTTC
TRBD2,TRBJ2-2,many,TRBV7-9,CASSSPGRAGPTGELFF,TGTGCCAGCAGCTCCCCAGGGCGAGCGGGGCCCACCGGGGAGCTGTTTTTT
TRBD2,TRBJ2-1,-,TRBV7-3,CASSPELAGNNEQFF,TGTGCCAGCAGCCCTGAACTAGCGGGAAATAATGAGCAGTTCTTC
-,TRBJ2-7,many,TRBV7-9,CASSLRGYEQYF,TGTGCCAGCAGCTTACGGGGCTACGAGCAGTACTTC
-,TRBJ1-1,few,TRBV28,CASRFPVSTEAFF,TGTGCCAGCAGATTTCCCGTTAGTACTGAAGCTTTCTTT
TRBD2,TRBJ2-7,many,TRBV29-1,CSVEGGGSGGPYEQYF,TGCAGCGTTGAAGGGGGCGGAAGCGGGGGACCCTACGAGCAGTACTTC
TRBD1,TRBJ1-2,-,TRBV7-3,CASSPSGGSDYVYTF,TGTGCCAGCAGCCCTTCAGGGGGGTCAGACTATGTCTACACCTTC
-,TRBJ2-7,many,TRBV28,CASSSTGVPYEQYF,TGTGCCAGCAGTTCGACAGGAGTGCCCTACGAGCAGTACTTC
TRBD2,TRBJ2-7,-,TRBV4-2,CASSLKGTTLYVSEQYF,TGTGCCAGCAGTCTGAAGGGGACTACTTTATACGTAAGCGAGCAGTACTTC
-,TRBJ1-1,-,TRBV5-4,CASSLGLGEAFF,TGTGCCAGCAGCTTGGGGCTCGGAGAAGCTTTCTTT
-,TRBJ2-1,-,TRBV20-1,CSATAHPRSSYNEQFF,TGCAGTGCTACCGCACACCCTAGGAGCTCCTACAATGAGCAGTTCTTC
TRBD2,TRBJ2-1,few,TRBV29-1,CSVERLSGRENEQFF,TGCAGCGTTGAGCGGCTTAGCGGGAGGGAGAATGAGCAGTTCTTC
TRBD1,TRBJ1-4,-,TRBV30,CAWSTGAYEKLFF,TGTGCCTGGTCTACAGGGGCGTATGAAAAACTGTTTTTT
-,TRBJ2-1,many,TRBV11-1,CASSLEFGSTPRYNEQFF,TGTGCCAGCAGCTTAGAGTTCGGGAGTACGCCACGCTACAATGAGCAGTTCTTC
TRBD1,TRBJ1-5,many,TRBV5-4,CASSLGGTGNQPQHF,TGTGCCAGCAGCTTGGGGGGGACAGGGAATCAGCCCCAGCATTTT
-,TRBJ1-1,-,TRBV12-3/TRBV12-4,CASSFRGGEAFF,TGTGCCAGCAGTTTTAGGGGGGGTGAAGCTTTCTTT
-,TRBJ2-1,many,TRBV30,CAWNGGRYNEQFF,TGTGCCTGGAACGGCGGGCGCTACAATGAGCAGTTCTTC
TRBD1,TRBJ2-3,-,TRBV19,CVSIILSDRGTDTQYF,TGTGTCAGTATCATCTTATCGGACAGGGGGACAGATACGCAGTATTTT
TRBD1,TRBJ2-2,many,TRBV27,CASSRDREDTGELFF,TGTGCCAGCAGCCGGGACAGGGAGGACACCGGGGAGCTGTTTTTT
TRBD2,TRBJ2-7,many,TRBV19,CAIPGAGGTYEQYF,TGTGCCATTCCTGGGGCGGGAGGGACCTACGAGCAGTACTTC